This passage covers 19 T cell receptor beta chains from one sample sequenced in a study of blood T cell repertoires in COVID-19. TCRdb keeps only in-frame clones here, not all; method: immunoSEQ multiplex PCR. The data show around 450,000 clones, roughly 87% seen once. The material sequenced was PBMCs or T cells enriched from blood (not recorded which). All receptors come from a woman under 30 who had recovered from COVID-19.

V usage is TRBV3-1 (or the pseudogene TRBV3-2) and J usage is TRBJ1-4; 7 bases are a match to TRBD1. The CDR3 runs 18 residues. V lost 4 bases and J lost 5; bases outside the gene matches: 16. CDR1 LGHDT and CDR2 YNNKEL come from the germline V gene (reference sequence). The CDR3 DNA reads as TGTGCCAGCAGCCGACGCGAGATAACGACAGGGACGAATGAAAAACTGTTTTTT. The encoded protein is CASSRREITTGTNEKLFF.

This clone was observed once. The V call is TRBV6-5, the J call TRBJ2-3; D perhaps matches TRBD1 (5 bases). Germline V gene lookup returns CDR1 MNHEY and CDR2 SVGAGI. V lost 6 bases to trimming and J lost 3 bases, with 10 bases between them. The CDR3 is 13 residues long. For the CDR3, the DNA is TGTGCCAGCAGCAGGGTTTGGACAGATACGCAGTATTTT. It translates to CASSRVWTDTQYF.

This clone came up a few times. The rearrangement joins TRBV4-2 to TRBJ1-5; unclear D gene. The germline CDR1 and CDR2 sequences are LGHNA and YNFKEQ. V lost 0 bases and J 5 bases, leaving 11 bases between the germline ends. This CDR3 is built from 15 residues. The CDR3 nucleotides read TGTGCCAGCAGCCAAGATTGGGCTTCGGATCAGCCCCAGCATTTT. Its protein is CASSQDWASDQPQHF.

This clone was detected a few times. The DNA of the CDR3 is TGTGCCAGCAGTTACTCTCGGGGGACAGATGCTTTCTTT. Its protein product is CASSYSRGTDAFF. The chain employs TRBV6-5 and TRBJ1-1; 7 bases agree with TRBD1. CDR1 MNHEY and CDR2 SVGAGI come from the germline V gene. Trimming removed 0 bases from V and 11 bases from J; junction bases left unmatched: 6. This CDR3 comprises 13 residues.

The chain couples TRBV3-1 (or the pseudogene TRBV3-2) to TRBJ1-2; maybe TRBD1 (5 bases). The CDR3 totals 15 residues. Germline V gene sequence: CDR1 LGHDT, CDR2 YNNKEL (reference sequence). V was cut by 1 base and J by 1 base, with 10 bases left in between. The CDR3 loop reads CASSQAGYHNYGYTF. In DNA form, the CDR3 reads TGTGCCAGCAGCCAAGCAGGGTACCATAACTATGGCTACACCTTC.

The chain uses TRBV18 and TRBJ1-5; maybe TRBD1 (5 bases). The CDR3 has 14 amino acids. The V and J ends lost 5 bases and 0 bases respectively, with 8 bases between them. The germline gives CDR1 KGHSH, CDR2 LQKENI. CDR3 protein: CASSTGYSNQPQHF. CDR3 nucleotide sequence: TGTGCCAGCTCAACAGGCTATAGCAATCAGCCCCAGCATTTT.

The chain uses TRBV18 and TRBJ2-2; 7 nucleotides match TRBD1. The ends lost 3 bases at V and 6 bases at J; junction bases unmatched: 7. CDR1 and CDR2 from the germline V gene are KGHSH and LQKENI. The length of the CDR3 is 15 residues. CDR3 loop: CASSPSGGAAGELFF. The DNA of the CDR3 is TGTGCCAGCTCACCGTCAGGGGGTGCCGCCGGGGAGCTGTTTTTT. Drawing the rest from reference TRBV18 and TRBJ2-2, the complete variable domain is NAGVMQNPRHLVRRRGQEARLRCSPMKGHSHVYWYRQLPEEGLKFMVYLQKENIIDESGMPKERFSAEFPKEGPSILRIQQVVRGDSAAYFCASSPSGGAAGELFFGEGSRLTVL.

The chain recombines TRBV28 with TRBJ1-5; 8 bases match TRBD1. There are 15 residues in the CDR3. CDR1 MDHEN and CDR2 SYDVKM come from the germline V gene. V lost 10 bases and J lost 0; bases outside the gene matches: 8. The DNA for the CDR3 is TGTGCCATCCGACAGGGGCTTTATAGCAATCAGCCCCAGCATTTT. Protein: CAIRQGLYSNQPQHF.

The J gene is TRBJ1-5, the V gene TRBV2; D gene unclear. CDR1 SNHLY and CDR2 FYNNEI come from the germline V gene. This CDR3 region has 12 residues. V was pared by 4 bases and J by 5 bases, with 6 bases between. The CDR3 coding sequence is TGTGCCAGCAGTGGGGCTTATCAGCCCCAGCATTTT. Encoded protein: CASSGAYQPQHF.

This chain uses TRBV28 with TRBJ1-1; possibly TRBD1 for D (5 bases). Germline CDR1 is MDHEN and CDR2 is SYDVKM. The CDR3 has 15 amino acids. Deletions cut 4 bases from V and 3 bases from J, with 15 bases between. The DNA of the CDR3 is TGTGCCAGCAGTTCCGAACTGGGGGGTGACACTGAAGCTTTCTTT. Its protein product is CASSSELGGDTEAFF. The variable domain in full, completed from reference TRBV28 and TRBJ1-1, reads DVKVTQSSRYLVKRTGEKVFLECVQDMDHENMFWYRQDPGLGLRLIYFSYDVKMKEKGDIPEGYSVSREKKERFSLILESASTNQTSMYLCASSSELGGDTEAFFGQGTRLTVV.

This sequence joins TRBV27 and TRBJ2-2, with a possible D match to TRBD2 (5 bases). Germline V gene data show CDR1 as MNHEY and CDR2 as SMNVEV (reference sequence). V lost 4 bases and J 8 bases, leaving 11 bases between the germline ends. The CDR3 runs to 13 residues. In DNA form, the CDR3 reads TGTGCCAGCAGTTCCGGGGTGGGAGGGGAGCTGTTTTTT. This sequence encodes CASSSGVGGELFF.

V is TRBV2 and J is TRBJ1-2, with 7 bases aligning to TRBD1. The CDR3 sequence is 15 residues long. Germline trimming cut 2 bases from V and 6 bases from J; bases unmatched to any gene: 9. Germline CDR1 and CDR2: SNHLY and FYNNEI. The CDR3 reads CASSEQGGGVDGYTF. The CDR3 coding sequence is TGTGCCAGCAGTGAACAAGGGGGCGGGGTGGATGGCTACACCTTC.

This rearrangement joins TRBV3-1 (or the pseudogene TRBV3-2) to TRBJ1-3, with 8 bases fitting TRBD1. With V trimmed by 1 base and J by 2 bases, 4 bases remained unmatched. Germline CDR1 LGHDT, CDR2 YNNKEL (reference sequence). This CDR3 has 16 amino acids. The CDR3 nucleotides are TGTGCCAGCAGCCAAGTCGTGACAGGGGCTGGAAACACCATATATTTT. Amino acid sequence: CASSQVVTGAGNTIYF.

The chain links TRBV5-1 to TRBJ2-5; TRBD2 agrees at 7 bases. Germline CDR1 is SGHRS and CDR2 is YFSETQ. V lost 1 base, J lost 0 bases, and 3 bases stayed unmatched. The CDR3 sequence is 15 residues long. Here the CDR3 DNA reads TGCGCCAGCAGCTTGTCTAGCGGCTACCAAGAGACCCAGTACTTC. As protein: CASSLSSGYQETQYF.

This chain joins TRBV7-9 and TRBJ1-2; D perhaps matches TRBD1 (6 bases). The CDR3 length is 15 residues. The ends were cut back, 5 bases at V and 4 bases at J, with 17 bases in the middle. From germline, CDR1 is SEHNR and CDR2 FQNEAQ (reference sequence). The CDR3 region has the DNA TGTGCCAGCAGCCCCACGGGGGGCTCGCCCTATGGCTACACCTTC. It translates to CASSPTGGSPYGYTF. The full variable domain, with the rest looked up from reference TRBV7-9 and TRBJ1-2, is DTGVSQNPRHKITKRGQNVTFRCDPISEHNRLYWYRQTLGQGPEFLTYFQNEAQLEKSRLLSDRFSAERPKGSFSTLEIQRTEQGDSAMYLCASSPTGGSPYGYTFGSGTRLTVV.

The chain combines TRBV19 with TRBJ1-2, with D possibly being TRBD1 (5 bases). V gave up 3 bases and J gave up 4 bases, with 9 bases separating them. CDR1 and CDR2 (germline): LNHDA, SQIVND (reference sequence). The CDR3 runs 13 residues. This CDR3 reads CASSIGTGYGYTF. CDR3 nucleotides: TGTGCCAGTAGTATCGGAACAGGCTATGGCTACACCTTC. Drawing the rest from reference TRBV19 and TRBJ1-2, the complete variable domain is DGGITQSPKYLFRKEGQNVTLSCEQNLNHDAMYWYRQDPGQGLRLIYYSQIVNDFQKGDIAEGYSVSREKKESFPLTVTSAQKNPTAFYLCASSIGTGYGYTFGSGTRLTVV.

The chain joins TRBV30 to TRBJ2-7; D is perhaps TRBD2 (6 bases). CDR1 is GTSNPN and CDR2 is SVGIG in the germline V gene (reference sequence). This CDR3 is 13 amino acids long. Trimming shortened V by 2 bases and J by 7 bases, and 15 bases separated the two germline ends. The CDR3 DNA is TGTGCCTGGAGTCGGGGGAGCTTGGGGGAGCAGTACTTC. Its protein is CAWSRGSLGEQYF.

The chain combines TRBV2 with TRBJ2-3; TRBD1 is a possible D gene (5 bases). Germline lookup yields CDR1 SNHLY and CDR2 FYNNEI. V lost 4 bases and J lost 2, with 10 bases in between. The length of the CDR3 is 14 residues. Here the CDR3 reads CASSGDRVTDTQYF. DNA of the CDR3: TGTGCCAGCAGTGGTGACAGAGTCACAGATACGCAGTATTTT.

This sequence joins TRBV10-1 and TRBJ2-7; D might be TRBD2 (7 bases). The CDR3 sequence is 15 residues long. V was pared by 0 bases and J by 1 base, with 10 bases between. Germline values: CDR1 WNHNN, CDR2 SYGVQD (reference sequence). The CDR3 DNA reads TGCGCCAGCAGTGAGTCCGGGGGGCAATCCTACGAGCAGTACTTC. It specifies CASSESGGQSYEQYF.